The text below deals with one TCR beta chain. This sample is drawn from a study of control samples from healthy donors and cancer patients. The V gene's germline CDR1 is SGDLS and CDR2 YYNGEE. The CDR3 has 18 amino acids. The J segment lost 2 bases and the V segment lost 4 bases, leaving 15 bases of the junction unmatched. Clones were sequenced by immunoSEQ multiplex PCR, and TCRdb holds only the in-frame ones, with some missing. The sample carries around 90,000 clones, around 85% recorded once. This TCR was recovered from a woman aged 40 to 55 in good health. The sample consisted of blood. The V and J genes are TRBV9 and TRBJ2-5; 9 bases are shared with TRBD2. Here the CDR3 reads CASSPGESSGGSQETQYF. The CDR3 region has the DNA TGTGCCAGCAGCCCAGGTGAGAGTAGCGGGGGATCTCAAGAGACCCAGTACTTC.